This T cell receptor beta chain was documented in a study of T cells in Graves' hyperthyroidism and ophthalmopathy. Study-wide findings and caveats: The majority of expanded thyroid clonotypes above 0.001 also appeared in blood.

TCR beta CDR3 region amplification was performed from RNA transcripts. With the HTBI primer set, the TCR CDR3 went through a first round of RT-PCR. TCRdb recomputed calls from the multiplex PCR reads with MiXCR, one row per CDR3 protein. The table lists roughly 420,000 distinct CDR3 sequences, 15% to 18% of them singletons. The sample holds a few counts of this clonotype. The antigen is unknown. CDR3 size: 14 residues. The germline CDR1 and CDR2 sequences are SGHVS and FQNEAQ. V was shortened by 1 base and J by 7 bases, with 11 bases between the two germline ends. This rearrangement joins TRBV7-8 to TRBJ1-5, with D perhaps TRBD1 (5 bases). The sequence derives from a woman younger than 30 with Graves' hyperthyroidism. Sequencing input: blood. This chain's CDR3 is CASSLGRGPQPQHF. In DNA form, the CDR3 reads TGTGCCAGCAGCTTAGGGAGGGGACCCCAGCCCCAGCATTTT.